A selection of T cell receptor beta chains follows, all from one sample in a study of blood T cell repertoires in COVID-19. Profiled with immunoSEQ multiplex PCR; TCRdb holds only in-frame clones, not every one. Of around 130,000 clones listed, under 90% are singletons. Material: peripheral blood. These receptors were taken from a man in his 60s with acute or convalescent COVID-19. CDR3s include the opening cysteine and the closing phenylalanine or tryptophan. Fields, in order: clone size, J gene, D gene, V gene, CDR3 protein, CDR3 DNA. D genes are given only for firm matches. For some rows the clone size is stated as once, few or many, or as a class when expanded; others skip it.

- TRBJ2-3 TRBD2 TRBV4-2 CASSQLTSGREATQYF TGTGCCAGCAGCCAACTGACTAGCGGGAGGGAAGCTACGCAGTATTTT
- TRBJ2-7 - TRBV4-3 CASSQDRQAKQYF TGCGCCAGCAGCCAAGATCGTCAGGCAAAGCAGTACTTC
few TRBJ2-2 TRBD2 TRBV19 CASSMPPGLAGVRELFF TGTGCCAGTAGTATGCCCCCGGGACTAGCGGGAGTTCGGGAGCTGTTTTTT
- TRBJ2-1 - TRBV29-1 CSVRGGGDEQFF TGCAGCGTTAGAGGTGGAGGGGATGAGCAGTTCTTC
- TRBJ2-4 - TRBV7-2 CASSPELAKNIQYF TGTGCCAGCAGCCCCGAGCTAGCCAAAAACATTCAGTACTTC
- TRBJ2-1 - TRBV6-2/TRBV6-3 CASSYSTSYEQFF TGTGCCAGCAGTTACTCGACTAGTTATGAGCAGTTCTTC
- TRBJ2-6 TRBD1 TRBV11-2 CASSLQGAGANVLTF TGTGCCAGCAGCCTACAGGGGGCTGGGGCCAACGTCCTGACTTTC
- TRBJ1-1 - TRBV6-5 CASSLQGLGDTEAFF TGTGCCAGCAGCTTACAGGGCCTGGGGGACACTGAAGCTTTCTTT
- TRBJ1-2 - TRBV4-3 CASSQDRGIEYGYTF TGCGCCAGCAGCCAAGACCGGGGAATTGAGTATGGCTACACCTTC
once TRBJ2-7 - TRBV30 CAGMGPYEQYF TGTGCCGGAATGGGCCCCTACGAGCAGTACTTC
- TRBJ2-1 - TRBV28 CASSPPVEGRNEQFF TGTGCCAGCAGTCCCCCGGTCGAGGGTAGGAATGAGCAGTTCTTC
- TRBJ1-1 - TRBV28 CASRRQGTMNTEAFF TGTGCCAGCAGACGCCAGGGCACTATGAACACTGAAGCTTTCTTT
- TRBJ2-7 TRBD2 TRBV19 CASSIMAGVNSYEQYF TGTGCCAGTAGTATCATGGCGGGAGTGAACTCCTACGAGCAGTACTTC
- TRBJ2-4 - TRBV7-2 CASSLGGDVAKNIQYF TGTGCCAGCAGCTTAGGGGGAGACGTAGCCAAAAACATTCAGTACTTC
- TRBJ2-1 TRBD1 TRBV5-1 CASRGTGSNEQFF TGCGCCAGCAGGGGGACAGGGTCCAATGAGCAGTTCTTC
- TRBJ1-6 - TRBV4-2 CASSQDMGTRSSPLHF TGTGCCAGCAGCCAAGATATGGGGACTCGCAGCTCACCCCTCCACTTT
- TRBJ2-2 TRBD2 TRBV14 CASSQSGRGYTGELFF TGTGCCAGCAGCCAAAGCGGGAGGGGATACACCGGGGAGCTGTTTTTT
- TRBJ1-5 - TRBV6-5 CASSTDSNQPQHF TGTGCCAGCAGCACTGATAGCAATCAGCCCCAGCATTTT
- TRBJ2-7 TRBD1 TRBV2 CASSGDLPGQGFAYEQYF TGTGCCAGCAGCGGTGATCTCCCGGGACAGGGATTCGCCTACGAGCAGTACTTC
- TRBJ2-7 TRBD2 TRBV7-2 CASSSGTSGNSEQYF TGTGCCAGCAGCTCTGGGACTAGCGGGAACTCCGAGCAGTACTTC
- TRBJ2-7 TRBD1 TRBV7-2 CASSWTLIRGHEQYF TGTGCCAGCAGTTGGACCCTAATAAGGGGGCACGAGCAGTACTTC
- TRBJ1-5 - TRBV6-5 CASSSPGLNNQPQHF TGTGCCAGCAGTTCTCCGGGACTCAACAATCAGCCCCAGCATTTT
- TRBJ2-2 TRBD2 TRBV5-1 CASSLAEAGGGELFF TGCGCCAGCAGCTTGGCCGAGGCGGGAGGCGGGGAGCTGTTTTTT
- TRBJ2-1 TRBD2 TRBV6-1 CASSEKAGGGQFF TGTGCCAGCAGTGAAAAAGCGGGAGGGGGGCAGTTCTTC
few TRBJ1-5 - TRBV21-1 CASSRGQAPYCNQPQHF TGTGCCAGCAGCAGGGGACAGGCCCCATATTGCAATCAGCCCCAGCATTTT
- TRBJ1-1 - TRBV28 CASSPPDRTEAFF TGTGCCAGCAGTCCTCCAGACAGGACTGAAGCTTTCTTT
once TRBJ1-5 TRBD1 TRBV19 CASSNRGNQPQHF TGTGCCAGTAGTAACAGGGGTAATCAGCCCCAGCATTTT
- TRBJ1-4 - TRBV4-1 CASSQGEATNEKLFF TGCGCCAGCAGCCAAGGGGAGGCAACTAATGAAAAACTGTTTTTT
- TRBJ2-7 TRBD1 TRBV11-2 CASGLPGGEQYF TGTGCCAGCGGCCTCCCAGGGGGAGAGCAGTACTTC
- TRBJ2-7 TRBD1 TRBV2 CASSDRGRNYEQYF TGTGCCAGCAGTGACAGGGGGCGCAACTACGAGCAGTACTTC
- TRBJ2-3 - TRBV7-3 CASSSSSTDTQYF TGTGCCAGCAGCTCCTCTTCCACAGATACGCAGTATTTT
few TRBJ1-2 - TRBV4-3 CASSQDSGAGGYTF TGCGCCAGCAGCCAAGACAGCGGGGCGGGGGGCTACACCTTC
once TRBJ1-5 TRBD1 TRBV7-2 CASSLVQGGQPQHF TGTGCCAGCAGCTTAGTCCAGGGGGGTCAGCCCCAGCATTTT
- TRBJ1-1 - TRBV28 CASSFYTPEAFF TGTGCCAGCAGTTTCTATACTCCTGAAGCTTTCTTT
- TRBJ2-1 TRBD2 TRBV5-1 CASSLPLAGIYNEQFF TGCGCCAGCAGCTTACCGCTAGCGGGGATCTACAATGAGCAGTTCTTC
few TRBJ1-2 TRBD1 TRBV4-1 CASSQADRDYGYTF TGCGCCAGCAGCCAAGCGGACAGGGACTATGGCTACACCTTC
once TRBJ2-1 - TRBV4-3 CASSRDLNSYNEQFF TGCGCCAGCAGCAGGGACTTAAACTCCTACAATGAGCAGTTCTTC
- TRBJ1-1 TRBD1 TRBV9 CASSALDRMKVEAFF TGTGCCAGCAGCGCCTTGGACAGGATGAAGGTTGAAGCTTTCTTT
large TRBJ1-2 - TRBV27 CASTPGGAGYGYTF TGTGCCAGCACCCCGGGGGGAGCCGGCTATGGCTACACCTTC
- TRBJ2-2 TRBD2 TRBV7-8 CATPSSPGLAGSNTGELFF TGTGCCACCCCGAGTTCACCGGGACTAGCGGGTTCGAACACCGGGGAGCTGTTTTTT
once TRBJ2-7 TRBD1 TRBV18 CASSPGQGSSYEQYF TGTGCCAGCTCACCGGGACAGGGAAGCTCCTACGAGCAGTACTTC
- TRBJ2-7 TRBD1 TRBV27 CASSRTGTGGYEQYF TGTGCCAGCAGTCGAACCGGGACAGGGGGGTACGAGCAGTACTTC
- TRBJ1-1 - TRBV19 CASSITGNTEAFF TGTGCCAGTAGTATCACAGGGAACACTGAAGCTTTCTTT
- TRBJ2-7 TRBD1 TRBV6-5 CATGQGGPYEQYF TGTGCCACCGGACAGGGGGGTCCCTACGAGCAGTACTTC
- TRBJ2-6 - TRBV27 CASSLGGPGANVLTF TGTGCCAGCAGTTTGGGGGGGCCTGGGGCCAACGTCCTGACTTTC
- TRBJ1-2 TRBD1 TRBV30 CAVPGTGNIWGGYTF TGTGCCGTACCCGGGACAGGGAATATCTGGGGTGGCTACACCTTC
- TRBJ2-7 - TRBV7-2 CASSTDWSSYEQYF TGTGCCAGCAGCACCGACTGGAGCTCCTACGAGCAGTACTTC
- TRBJ1-5 TRBD1 TRBV19 CASTWTSGTANQPQHF TGTGCCAGTACCTGGACCTCCGGGACAGCAAATCAGCCCCAGCATTTT
- TRBJ2-3 TRBD2 TRBV27 CASSSAGLAVGRTQYF TGTGCCAGCAGTTCCGCGGGACTAGCGGTTGGGAGAACGCAGTATTTT
- TRBJ1-4 - TRBV6-5 CASSYSTALNEKLFF TGTGCCAGCAGTTACTCGACAGCCCTTAATGAAAAACTGTTTTTT
- TRBJ2-2 TRBD2 TRBV6-6 CASTSGRRTGELFF TGTGCCAGCACTAGCGGGAGAAGGACCGGGGAGCTGTTTTTT
- TRBJ2-7 TRBD1 TRBV19 CASSPTGGRYEQYF TGTGCCAGTAGTCCGACAGGGGGGAGGTACGAGCAGTACTTC
- TRBJ2-7 - TRBV28 CATIPGSSYEQYF TGTGCCACAATTCCCGGGAGCTCCTACGAGCAGTACTTC
- TRBJ2-1 - TRBV9 CASSLQTGRTYNEQFF TGTGCCAGCAGCTTGCAGACAGGGAGGACCTACAATGAGCAGTTCTTC
- TRBJ2-7 - TRBV29-1 CSVEGHAAASSYEQYF TGCAGCGTTGAAGGTCACGCAGCGGCTAGCTCCTACGAGCAGTACTTC
- TRBJ2-5 TRBD1 TRBV24-1 CATSDNRDRGKQETQYF TGTGCCACCAGTGATAACCGGGACAGGGGGAAACAAGAGACCCAGTACTTC
- TRBJ1-2 TRBD1 TRBV15 CATSRDRGQGASGYTF TGTGCCACCAGCAGAGATCGGGGACAGGGGGCGTCCGGCTACACCTTC
once TRBJ2-1 - TRBV7-2 CASSRRQGQQFF TGTGCCAGCAGCCGTCGACAAGGCCAGCAGTTCTTC
- TRBJ2-2 - TRBV9 CASSTSGTPPAGELFF TGTGCCAGCAGCACCTCGGGGACTCCACCCGCCGGGGAGCTGTTTTTT